The table lists the clone carrying this T cell receptor (beta chain) with a count of one. The PCR employed 60 Vbeta primers together with 13 Jbeta primers. Generated by immunoSEQ multiplex PCR, the TCRdb table keeps only in-frame clones and is missing some. The sample consists of about 110,000 clones, around three quarters of them appearing once. The data originate from a study of cytomegalovirus exposure and HLA in healthy donors. This sequence was found in a man aged 25 to 45 in good health and CMV-seronegative. Specimen: PBMCs.

The CDR3 loop is CASTKRTGSSGANVLTF. CDR3 in DNA: TGTGCCAGTACCAAGAGGACGGGAAGCTCTGGGGCCAACGTCCTGACTTTC. The chain couples TRBV19 to TRBJ2-6; TRBD2 might be the D (5 bases). This CDR3 is built from 17 residues. V shed 7 bases and J shed 0 bases, with 16 bases lying between them. CDR1 LNHDA and CDR2 SQIVND come from the germline V gene (reference sequence).